This TCR beta chain was recovered during a study of monozygotic twins with inflammatory bowel disease. Through template switching, UMIs that included a 6-nucleotide sample barcode were added. TCRdb reanalyzed the 5' RACE reads and collapses them to one entry per CDR3 protein, without DNA. The sample includes about 350,000 distinct CDR3 sequences. The template was total RNA from whole blood, with no T cell sorting. Study-wide results and caveats: No detectable difference in repertoire similarity separated concordant from discordant twins, possibly as a result of limited power.

Germline V CDR1 and CDR2: DFQATT, SNEGSKA (reference sequence). This CDR3 comprises 13 residues. About this clonotype: Its specificity is not known.

This chain connects TRBV20-1 to TRBJ2-3; no DNA is available, so the TRBD2 call from TCRdb remains unchecked. This sequence originates from a human donor with ulcerative colitis or Crohn's disease, or a healthy co-twin of an affected twin (not recorded which). The sample was blood. CDR3 amino acids: CSARGGGSKTTYF.